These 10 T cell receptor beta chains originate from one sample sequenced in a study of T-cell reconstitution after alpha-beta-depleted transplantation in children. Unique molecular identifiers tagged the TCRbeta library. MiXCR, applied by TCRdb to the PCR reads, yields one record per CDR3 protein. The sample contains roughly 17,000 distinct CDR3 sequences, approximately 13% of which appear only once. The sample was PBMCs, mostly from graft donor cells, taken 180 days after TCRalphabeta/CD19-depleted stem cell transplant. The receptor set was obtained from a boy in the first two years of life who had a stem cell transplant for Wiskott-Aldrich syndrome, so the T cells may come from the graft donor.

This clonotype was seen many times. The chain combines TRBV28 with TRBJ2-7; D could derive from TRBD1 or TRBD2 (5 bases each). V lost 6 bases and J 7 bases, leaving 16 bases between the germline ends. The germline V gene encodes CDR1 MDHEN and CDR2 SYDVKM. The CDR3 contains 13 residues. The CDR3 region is CASRPGQSWEQYF. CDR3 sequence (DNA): TGTGCCAGCAGGCCGGGGCAGTCGTGGGAGCAGTACTTC.

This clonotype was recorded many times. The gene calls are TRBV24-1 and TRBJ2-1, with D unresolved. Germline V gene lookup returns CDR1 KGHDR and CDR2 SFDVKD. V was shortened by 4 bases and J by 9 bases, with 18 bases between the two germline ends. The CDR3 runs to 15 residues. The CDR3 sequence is CATSDPLIPLGEQFF. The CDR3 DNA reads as TGTGCCACCAGTGACCCTTTGATCCCTTTGGGTGAGCAGTTCTTC.

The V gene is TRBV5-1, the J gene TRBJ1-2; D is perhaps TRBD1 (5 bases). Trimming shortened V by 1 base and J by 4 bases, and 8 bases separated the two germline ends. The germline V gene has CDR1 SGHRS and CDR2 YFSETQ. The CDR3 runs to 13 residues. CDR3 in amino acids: CASSLQGPYGYTF. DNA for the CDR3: TGCGCCAGCAGCTTGCAGGGTCCCTATGGCTACACCTTC.

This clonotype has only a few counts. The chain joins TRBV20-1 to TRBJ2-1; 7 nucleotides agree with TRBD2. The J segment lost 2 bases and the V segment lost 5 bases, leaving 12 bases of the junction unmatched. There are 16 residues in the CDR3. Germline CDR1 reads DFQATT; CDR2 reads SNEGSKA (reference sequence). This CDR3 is CSAGGVGALTYNEQFF. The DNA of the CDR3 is TGCAGTGCTGGGGGGGTGGGTGCCTTAACCTACAATGAGCAGTTCTTC.

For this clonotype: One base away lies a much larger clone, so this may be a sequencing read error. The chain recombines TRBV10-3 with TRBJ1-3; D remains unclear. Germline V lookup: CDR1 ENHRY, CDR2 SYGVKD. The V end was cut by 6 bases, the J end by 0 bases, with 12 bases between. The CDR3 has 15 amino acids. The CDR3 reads CAIRITVASGNTIYF. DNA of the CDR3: TGTGCCATCAGGATAACCGTGGCCTCTGGAAACACCATATATTTT.

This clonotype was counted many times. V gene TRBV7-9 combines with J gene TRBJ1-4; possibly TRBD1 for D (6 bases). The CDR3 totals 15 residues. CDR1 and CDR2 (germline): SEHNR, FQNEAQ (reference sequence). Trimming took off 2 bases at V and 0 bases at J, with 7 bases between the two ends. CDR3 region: CASSLRQATNEKLFF. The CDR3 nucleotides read TGTGCCAGCAGCTTACGACAGGCAACTAATGAAAAACTGTTTTTT.

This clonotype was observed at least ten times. The chain's CDR3 is CSASFQMRAQLYGYTF. The CDR3, as DNA: TGCAGTGCTAGTTTCCAGATGAGGGCGCAGCTCTATGGCTACACCTTC. The chain is built from TRBV20-1 and TRBJ1-2; D uncertain. CDR3 length: 16 residues. Looked up from germline, CDR1 is DFQATT and CDR2 is SNEGSKA (reference sequence). Trimming cost V 3 bases and J 4 bases, with 21 bases left between them.

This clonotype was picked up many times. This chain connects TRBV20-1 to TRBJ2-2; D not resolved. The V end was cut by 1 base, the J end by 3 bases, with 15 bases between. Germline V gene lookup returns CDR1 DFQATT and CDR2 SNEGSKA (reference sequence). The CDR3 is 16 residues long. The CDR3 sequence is CSARVHRDAHTGELFF. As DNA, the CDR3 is TGCAGTGCTAGAGTTCATCGAGACGCCCACACCGGGGAGCTGTTTTTT.

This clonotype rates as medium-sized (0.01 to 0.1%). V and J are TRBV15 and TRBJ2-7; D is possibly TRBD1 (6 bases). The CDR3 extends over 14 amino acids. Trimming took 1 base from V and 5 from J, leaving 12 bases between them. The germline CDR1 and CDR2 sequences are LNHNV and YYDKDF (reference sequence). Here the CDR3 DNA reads TGTGCCACCAGCAGAGTCAGGGGTGAGAACGAGCAGTACTTC. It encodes CATSRVRGENEQYF.

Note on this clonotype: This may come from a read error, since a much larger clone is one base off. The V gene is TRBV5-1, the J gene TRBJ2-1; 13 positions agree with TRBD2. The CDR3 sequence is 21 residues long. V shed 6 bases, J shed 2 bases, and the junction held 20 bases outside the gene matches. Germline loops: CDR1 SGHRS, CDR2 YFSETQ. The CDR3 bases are TGCGCCAGCACCCGGGGACTAGCGGGACTTTCATTTCCCTTAGCCTACAATGAGCAGTTCTTC. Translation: CASTRGLAGLSFPLAYNEQFF.